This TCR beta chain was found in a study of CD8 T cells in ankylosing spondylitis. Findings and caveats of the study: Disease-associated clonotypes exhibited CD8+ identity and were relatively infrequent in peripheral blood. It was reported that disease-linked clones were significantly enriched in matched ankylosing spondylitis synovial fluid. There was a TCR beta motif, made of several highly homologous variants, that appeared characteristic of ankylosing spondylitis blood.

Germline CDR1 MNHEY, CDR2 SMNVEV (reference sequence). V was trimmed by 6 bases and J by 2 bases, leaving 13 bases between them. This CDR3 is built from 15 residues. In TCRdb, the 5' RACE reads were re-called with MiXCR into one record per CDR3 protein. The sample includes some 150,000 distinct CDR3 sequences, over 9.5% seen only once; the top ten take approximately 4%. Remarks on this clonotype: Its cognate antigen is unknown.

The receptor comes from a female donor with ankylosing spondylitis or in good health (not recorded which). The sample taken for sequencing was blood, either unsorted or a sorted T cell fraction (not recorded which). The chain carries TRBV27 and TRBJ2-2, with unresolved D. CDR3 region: CASSHRWSNTGELFF. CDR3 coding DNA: TGTGCCAGCAGCCACCGGTGGTCCAACACCGGGGAGCTGTTTTTT.